Listed below are T cell receptor beta chains from one sample, sequenced in a study of cytomegalovirus exposure and HLA in healthy donors. The data were produced by immunoSEQ multiplex PCR, yet TCRdb's version contains in-frame clones alone and is incomplete. Among under 200,000 clones, roughly 85% were seen once, and the ten largest hold 1.3%. Material: PBMCs. The receptors come from a young man in good health and CMV-seronegative. The CDR3 runs from the conserved cysteine through the conserved F or W. The D gene is left open where the match is weak. Expanded clones get a size class; other rows say once, few or many, or leave the size out.

v_gene	abundance	d_gene	j_gene	CDR3aa	CDR3nt
TRBV28	few	-	TRBJ2-1	CASSPSGDSRNEQFF	TGTGCCAGCAGTCCTTCGGGGGACTCCCGCAATGAGCAGTTCTTC
TRBV7-9	-	TRBD1	TRBJ2-7	CASSLARGPLYEQYF	TGTGCCAGCAGCTTAGCTAGGGGGCCTCTCTACGAGCAGTACTTC
TRBV19	medium-sized	TRBD1	TRBJ2-6	CASSITGADLSGANVLTF	TGTGCCAGTAGTATAACAGGGGCTGATCTCTCTGGGGCCAACGTCCTGACTTTC
TRBV6-5	few	-	TRBJ1-3	CASSYSRDSGNTIYF	TGTGCCAGCAGTTACTCGAGGGACTCTGGAAACACCATATATTTT
TRBV18	-	-	TRBJ1-2	CASSPGQNYGYTF	TGTGCCAGCTCTCCTGGACAGAACTATGGCTACACCTTC
TRBV19	once	TRBD2	TRBJ2-2	CASSMSGGMGTGELFF	TGTGCCAGTAGTATGAGCGGGGGCATGGGCACCGGGGAGCTGTTTTTT
TRBV5-4	-	-	TRBJ1-6	CASSLGRGVNSPLHF	TGTGCCAGCAGCTTGGGTCGGGGGGTTAATTCACCCCTCCACTTT
TRBV18	-	TRBD1	TRBJ2-2	CASSRPGQLNTGELFF	TGTGCCAGCTCCCGGCCGGGACAGTTGAACACCGGGGAGCTGTTTTTT
TRBV13	-	-	TRBJ2-7	CASSLGVAREQYF	TGTGCCAGCAGCTTAGGGGTAGCCCGGGAGCAGTACTTC
TRBV7-9	-	-	TRBJ1-5	CASSLETGQPQHF	TGTGCCAGCAGCTTAGAGACAGGCCAGCCCCAGCATTTT
TRBV18	few	TRBD1	TRBJ1-6	CASSRQGPSSYNSPLHF	TGTGCCAGCTCAAGACAGGGGCCCAGCTCCTATAATTCACCCCTCCACTTT
TRBV2	-	-	TRBJ2-6	CASSWTGRGPGANVLTF	TGTGCCAGCAGCTGGACAGGGAGGGGCCCTGGGGCCAACGTCCTGACTTTC
TRBV15	-	TRBD2	TRBJ2-7	CATSRDLAGGIYEQYF	TGTGCCACCAGCAGAGACCTAGCGGGGGGTATCTACGAGCAGTACTTC
TRBV27	-	TRBD2	TRBJ2-1	CASSFIAGGSSYNEQFF	TGTGCCAGCAGTTTCATAGCGGGAGGGAGCTCCTACAATGAGCAGTTCTTC
TRBV7-9	-	-	TRBJ2-1	CASSSELDYNEQFF	TGTGCCAGCAGCTCGGAACTAGACTACAATGAGCAGTTCTTC
TRBV5-4	-	-	TRBJ2-5	CASSLGSVGGRRTQYF	TGTGCCAGCAGCTTGGGGTCCGTGGGGGGGCGCCGGACCCAGTACTTC
TRBV7-3	-	TRBD1	TRBJ1-1	CASSEGQRIEAFF	TGTGCCAGCAGCGAGGGACAGAGAATTGAAGCTTTCTTT
TRBV9	once	-	TRBJ2-1	CASSVGTQGSPASNEQFF	TGTGCCAGCAGCGTAGGGACTCAGGGGTCCCCTGCCTCCAATGAGCAGTTCTTC
TRBV18	-	TRBD1	TRBJ1-4	CASSAGQGMAANEKLFF	TGTGCCAGCTCAGCGGGACAGGGGATGGCTGCTAATGAAAAACTGTTTTTT
TRBV5-4	once	-	TRBJ1-1	CASSLNGGTEAFF	TGTGCCAGCAGCTTGAACGGGGGTACTGAAGCTTTCTTT
TRBV30	once	-	TRBJ2-7	CAWSRSQGAYEQYF	TGTGCCTGGAGTAGGTCACAGGGAGCCTACGAGCAGTACTTC
TRBV5-1	-	TRBD1	TRBJ2-5	CASSLEGTEETQYF	TGCGCCAGCAGCTTGGAGGGGACAGAAGAGACCCAGTACTTC
TRBV5-6	-	TRBD1	TRBJ2-7	CASSLVDRVSEQYF	TGTGCCAGCAGCTTGGTCGACAGGGTGAGCGAGCAGTACTTC
TRBV9	few	TRBD1	TRBJ2-1	CASSVLVGGTGSNEQFF	TGTGCCAGCAGCGTGCTTGTGGGAGGGACAGGGTCTAATGAGCAGTTCTTC
TRBV6-5	-	-	TRBJ1-5	CASSYVWGDRNQPQHF	TGTGCCAGCAGTTACGTCTGGGGCGATCGTAATCAGCCCCAGCATTTT
TRBV7-9	-	TRBD1	TRBJ2-7	CASSLAGTVVYEQYF	TGTGCCAGCAGCTTGGCCGGGACAGTCGTCTACGAGCAGTACTTC
TRBV5-6	-	-	TRBJ1-2	CASSLWQSNYGYTF	TGTGCCAGCAGCTTGTGGCAATCTAACTATGGCTACACCTTC
TRBV30	-	TRBD2	TRBJ2-3	CAWSVSSGGALGTDTQYF	TGTGCCTGGAGTGTATCTAGCGGGGGGGCGTTGGGGACAGATACGCAGTATTTT
TRBV10-1	-	-	TRBJ1-1	CASSEHQKNTEAFF	TGCGCCAGCAGTGAGCACCAGAAAAACACTGAAGCTTTCTTT
TRBV10-3	-	TRBD1	TRBJ2-1	CAISRDREDEQFF	TGTGCCATCAGTCGGGACAGGGAAGATGAGCAGTTCTTC
TRBV13	few	-	TRBJ1-5	CASSFGVGAHQPQHF	TGTGCCAGCAGCTTCGGGGTGGGGGCCCACCAGCCCCAGCATTTT
TRBV15	-	-	TRBJ1-2	CATSPRGNNYGYTF	TGTGCCACCAGTCCCAGGGGAAACAACTATGGCTACACCTTC
TRBV4-1	few	TRBD1	TRBJ2-1	CASSRAGTGYNEQFF	TGCGCCAGCAGCCGAGCCGGGACAGGGTACAATGAGCAGTTCTTC
TRBV28	-	TRBD1	TRBJ2-3	CASSAPQGDRGSVDTQYF	TGTGCCAGCAGTGCCCCCCAGGGGGACAGGGGATCGGTAGATACGCAGTATTTT
TRBV4-1	-	-	TRBJ1-6	CASSQHGDYNSPLHF	TGCGCCAGCAGCCAACACGGAGACTATAATTCCCCCCTCCACTTT
TRBV7-8	-	-	TRBJ2-5	CASSPEVGAQETQYF	TGTGCCAGCAGCCCCGAGGTGGGAGCCCAAGAGACCCAGTACTTC
TRBV10-3	-	TRBD1	TRBJ2-7	CAISSQGANSYEQYF	TGTGCCATCAGTTCACAGGGGGCCAATTCCTACGAGCAGTACTTC
TRBV5-1	-	TRBD1	TRBJ2-7	CASSTDRAYSYEQYF	TGCGCCAGCAGCACCGACAGGGCCTACTCCTACGAGCAGTACTTC
TRBV6-5	once	-	TRBJ2-7	CASKSPGTSYEQYF	TGTGCCAGTAAGTCCCCGGGGACTTCCTACGAGCAGTACTTC
TRBV6-5	-	TRBD2	TRBJ2-1	CASSLSSGSRYNEQFF	TGTGCCAGCAGTTTGTCTAGCGGGAGTAGGTACAATGAGCAGTTCTTC